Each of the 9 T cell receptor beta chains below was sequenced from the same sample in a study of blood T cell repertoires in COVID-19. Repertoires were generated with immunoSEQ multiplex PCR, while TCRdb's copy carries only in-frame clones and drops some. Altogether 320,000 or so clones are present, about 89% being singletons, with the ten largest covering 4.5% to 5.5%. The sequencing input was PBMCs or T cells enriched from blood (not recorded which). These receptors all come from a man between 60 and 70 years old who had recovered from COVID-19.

The CDR3 DNA is TGTGCCACCAGCAGGGGGACAGACTACGAGCAGTACTTC. Its protein is CATSRGTDYEQYF. This rearrangement joins TRBV15 to TRBJ2-7; TRBD1 aligns across 7 bases. This CDR3 is built from 13 residues. The J segment lost 3 bases and the V segment lost 3 bases, leaving 2 bases of the junction unmatched. Germline assignment: CDR1 LNHNV and CDR2 YYDKDF (reference sequence). Combining the CDR3 with reference TRBV15 and TRBJ2-7 gives the whole variable domain DAMVIQNPRYQVTQFGKPVTLSCSQTLNHNVMYWYQQKSSQAPKLLFHYYDKDFNNEADTPDNFQSRRPNTSFCFLDIRSPGLGDTAMYLCATSRGTDYEQYFGPGTRLTVT.

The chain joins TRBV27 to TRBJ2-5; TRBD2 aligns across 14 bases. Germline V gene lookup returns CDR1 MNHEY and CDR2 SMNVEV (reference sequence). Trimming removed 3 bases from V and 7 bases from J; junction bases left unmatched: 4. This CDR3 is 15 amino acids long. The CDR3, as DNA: TGTGCCAGCAGTTTTGGGACTAGCGGGAGAACGACCCAGTACTTC. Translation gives CASSFGTSGRTTQYF.

The CDR3 DNA is TGTGCCAGCACGAAACAGGGGTCAACTAATGAAAAACTGTTTTTT. This sequence encodes CASTKQGSTNEKLFF. The chain links TRBV3-1 (or the pseudogene TRBV3-2) to TRBJ1-4, with 7 positions matching TRBD1. The CDR3 sequence is 15 residues long. V was pared by 7 bases and J by 0 bases, with 5 bases of the junction left unmatched. Germline V gene lookup returns CDR1 LGHDT and CDR2 YNNKEL (reference sequence).

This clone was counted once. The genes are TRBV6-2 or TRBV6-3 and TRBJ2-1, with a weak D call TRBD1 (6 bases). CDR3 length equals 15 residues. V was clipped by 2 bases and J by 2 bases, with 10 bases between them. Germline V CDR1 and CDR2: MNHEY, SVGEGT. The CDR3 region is CASSYPGTPYNEQFF. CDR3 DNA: TGTGCCAGCAGTTACCCCGGGACACCCTACAATGAGCAGTTCTTC.

The CDR3 coding sequence is TGTGCCAGCAGTGAAACAATGGGACAGTCCTATGGCTACACCTTC. It is translated as CASSETMGQSYGYTF. The chain couples TRBV6-1 to TRBJ1-2, with TRBD1 identical over 7 bases. Trimming took 2 bases from V and 4 from J; bases not matched to a gene: 7. The CDR3 consists of 15 residues. From germline, CDR1 is MNHNS and CDR2 SASEGT.

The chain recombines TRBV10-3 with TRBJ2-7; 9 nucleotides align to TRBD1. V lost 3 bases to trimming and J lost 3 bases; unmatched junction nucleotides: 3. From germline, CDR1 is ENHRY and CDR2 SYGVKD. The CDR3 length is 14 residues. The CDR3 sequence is CAISEPGQGYEQYF. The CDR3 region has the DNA TGTGCCATCAGTGAACCGGGACAGGGCTACGAGCAGTACTTC.

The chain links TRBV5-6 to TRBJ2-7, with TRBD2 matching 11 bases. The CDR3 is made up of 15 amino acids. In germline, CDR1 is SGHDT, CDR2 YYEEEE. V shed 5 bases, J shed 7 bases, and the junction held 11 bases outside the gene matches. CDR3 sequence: CASRPVAGGVREQYF. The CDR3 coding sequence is TGTGCCAGCAGACCAGTAGCGGGAGGGGTAAGGGAGCAGTACTTC.

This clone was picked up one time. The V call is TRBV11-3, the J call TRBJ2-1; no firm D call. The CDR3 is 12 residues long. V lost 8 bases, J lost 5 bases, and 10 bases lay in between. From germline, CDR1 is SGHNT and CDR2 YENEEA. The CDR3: CASGEQNNEQFF. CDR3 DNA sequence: TGTGCCAGCGGCGAACAGAACAATGAGCAGTTCTTC.

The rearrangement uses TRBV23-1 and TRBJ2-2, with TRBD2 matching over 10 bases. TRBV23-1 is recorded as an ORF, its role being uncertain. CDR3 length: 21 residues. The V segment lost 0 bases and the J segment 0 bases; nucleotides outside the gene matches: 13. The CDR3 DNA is TGCGCCAGCAGTCAATCGGGCCTAACAGGACTAGCGGCTCCGAACACCGGGGAGCTGTTTTTT. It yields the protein CASSQSGLTGLAAPNTGELFF.